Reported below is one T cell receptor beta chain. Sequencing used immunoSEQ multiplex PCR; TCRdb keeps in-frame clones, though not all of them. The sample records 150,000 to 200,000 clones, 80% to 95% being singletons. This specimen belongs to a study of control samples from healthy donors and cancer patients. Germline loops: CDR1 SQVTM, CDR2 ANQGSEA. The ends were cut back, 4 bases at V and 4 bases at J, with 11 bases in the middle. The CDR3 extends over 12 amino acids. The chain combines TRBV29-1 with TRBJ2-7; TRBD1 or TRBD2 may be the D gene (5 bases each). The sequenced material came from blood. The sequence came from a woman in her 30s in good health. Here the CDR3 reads CSVAQGAYEQYF. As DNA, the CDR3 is TGCAGCGTTGCCCAGGGAGCTTACGAGCAGTACTTC.